The clone carrying this T cell receptor (beta chain) occurred once. Its antigen is undetermined. The data stem from a study of cytomegalovirus exposure and HLA in healthy donors. Notes on the study in general: It was reported that the classifier diagnosed cytomegalovirus status with high specificity and sensitivity in both the original and validation cohorts. The study designated 150 to 200 TCR beta chains cytomegalovirus-associated.

The CDR3 contains 12 residues. Germline CDR1 MDHEN, CDR2 SYDVKM. The V end lost 5 bases, the J end lost 4 bases, and 9 bases lay between the germline ends. Repertoires were generated with immunoSEQ multiplex PCR, while TCRdb's copy carries only in-frame clones and drops some. This table has about 160,000 clones, less than 95% appearing once. The specimen was PBMCs. The receptor was derived from a woman aged 18-29 years in good health and CMV-seropositive. The gene calls are TRBV28 and TRBJ2-7; D might be TRBD2 (5 bases). The CDR3 DNA sequence: TGTGCCAGCAGTCCCGGGGTGTACGAGCAGTACTTC. Amino acid sequence: CASSPGVYEQYF. The full variable domain, with the rest looked up from reference TRBV28 and TRBJ2-7, is DVKVTQSSRYLVKRTGEKVFLECVQDMDHENMFWYRQDPGLGLRLIYFSYDVKMKEKGDIPEGYSVSREKKERFSLILESASTNQTSMYLCASSPGVYEQYFGPGTRLTVT.